This T cell receptor (beta chain) was retrieved from a study of OX40 agonist ivuxolimab in advanced cancers. Assay: immunoSEQ multiplex PCR; the TCRdb copy retains only in-frame clones and omits some. Among under 35,000 clones listed, around 85% were seen once. CDR3 length: 16 residues. Germline V gene data show CDR1 as SGHVS and CDR2 as FQNEAQ. With 0 bases removed from V and 1 base from J, the gap between germline ends came to 11 bases. The material was CD4+ or CD8+ T cells sorted from blood, obtained in a trial of the OX40 agonist ivuxolimab. The TCR sequence derives from an adult with an advanced solid tumor such as melanoma, head and neck, liver or kidney cancer. V is TRBV7-8 and J is TRBJ2-3; weak D call: TRBD1 (5 bases). Here the CDR3 DNA reads TGTGCCAGCAGCTTAGCAAGAGACAGAGGCACAGATACGCAGTATTTT. Translation: CASSLARDRGTDTQYF.